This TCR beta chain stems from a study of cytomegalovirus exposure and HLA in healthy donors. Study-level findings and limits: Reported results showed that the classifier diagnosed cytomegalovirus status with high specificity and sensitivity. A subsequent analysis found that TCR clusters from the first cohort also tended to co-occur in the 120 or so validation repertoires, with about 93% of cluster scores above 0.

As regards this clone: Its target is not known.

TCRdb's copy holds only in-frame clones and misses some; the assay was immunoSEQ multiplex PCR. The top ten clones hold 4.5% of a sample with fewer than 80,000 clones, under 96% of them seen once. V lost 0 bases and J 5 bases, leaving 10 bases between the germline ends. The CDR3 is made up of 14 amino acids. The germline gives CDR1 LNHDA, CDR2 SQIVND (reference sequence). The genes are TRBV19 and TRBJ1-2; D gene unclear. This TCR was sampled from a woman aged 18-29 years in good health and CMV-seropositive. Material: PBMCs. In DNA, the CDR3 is TGTGCCAGTAGTATAGAGGCAGGTCTTTATGGCTACACCTTC. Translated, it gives CASSIEAGLYGYTF.